The entry that follows covers one TCR beta chain sequence. Antigen unknown. The assay, immunoSEQ v3.0, was run at survey level. Libraries were prepared by immunoSEQ multiplex PCR; TCRdb keeps only in-frame clonotypes and omits some of them. In the table there are 17,000 or so clones, 80% to 90% of which are singletons. These data originate in a study of long-term antiretroviral therapy in people with HIV. Study results and limitations: No data on ART adherence, viral resistance or therapy changes. Pre-ART expanded clones dominated the repertoire at every time point.

The source of this sequence is a man aged 18 to 30 with HIV. The sample here was unsorted PBMCs, taken 0.3 years after starting antiretroviral therapy.

The CDR3 here is CASSLGVGQPQHF. The CDR3 coding sequence is TGTGCCAGCAGCTTAGGCGTTGGTCAGCCCCAGCATTTT. V and J are TRBV7-8 and TRBJ1-5, with D unclear. In germline, CDR1 is SGHVS, CDR2 FQNEAQ. Trimming removed 1 base from V and 6 bases from J, with 7 bases in between. The CDR3 runs 13 residues.